The 19 T cell receptor beta chains given below trace back to one sample, sequenced in a study of blood T cell repertoires in COVID-19. Profiled with immunoSEQ multiplex PCR; TCRdb holds only in-frame clones, not every one. The sample lists about 130,000 clones; about 76% were seen once. The source material was peripheral blood. Receptors were obtained from an elderly man with acute or convalescent COVID-19.

This clone was seen just once. V is TRBV14 and J is TRBJ1-2; possible D gene TRBD1, 5 bases. The germline CDR1 and CDR2 sequences are SGHDN and FVKESK. The ends were cut back, 4 bases at V and 7 bases at J, with 13 bases in the middle. The CDR3 has 13 amino acids. The DNA of the CDR3 is TGTGCCAGCAGCCCAGGGTCATCTCCTGGCTACACCTTC. This gives the protein CASSPGSSPGYTF. The complete variable domain, with remaining parts taken from reference TRBV14 and TRBJ1-2, reads EAGVTQFPSHSVIEKGQTVTLRCDPISGHDNLYWYRRVMGKEIKFLLHFVKESKQDESGMPNNRFLAERTGGTYSTLKVQPAELEDSGVYFCASSPGSSPGYTFGSGTRLTVV.

V usage is TRBV19 and J usage is TRBJ2-1, with D tentatively TRBD1 (6 bases). This CDR3 has 16 residues. Trimming removed 4 bases at V and 0 bases at J, with 13 bases between. The germline V gene has CDR1 LNHDA and CDR2 SQIVND (reference sequence). CDR3 sequence (DNA): TGTGCCAGTAGTAAATACCGACAGGTCTCCTACAATGAGCAGTTCTTC. Translated: CASSKYRQVSYNEQFF.

The V and J genes are TRBV2 and TRBJ2-1; 14 nucleotides line up with TRBD2. Germline V gene lookup returns CDR1 SNHLY and CDR2 FYNNEI. This CDR3 has 14 residues. Trimming cost V 6 bases and J 7 bases; bases outside gene matches: 2. Written as DNA, the CDR3 is TGTGCCAGCAGGGGACTAGCGGGGGTGAATGAGCAGTTCTTC. Its protein product is CASRGLAGVNEQFF. The full variable domain, with the rest looked up from reference TRBV2 and TRBJ2-1, is EPEVTQTPSHQVTQMGQEVILRCVPISNHLYFYWYRQILGQKVEFLVSFYNNEISEKSEIFDDQFSVERPDGSNFTLKIRSTKLEDSAMYFCASRGLAGVNEQFFGPGTRLTVL.

The rearrangement links TRBV4-2 to TRBJ2-5; TRBD1 matches at 9 bases. The germline gives CDR1 LGHNA, CDR2 YNFKEQ. The V gene end was trimmed by 1 base and the J gene end by 1 base; junction bases not matched to a gene: 1. The CDR3 is made up of 15 amino acids. The CDR3 region has the DNA TGTGCCAGCAGCCAAGGGACAGGGGTCCAAGAGACCCAGTACTTC. Residues: CASSQGTGVQETQYF.

The J gene is TRBJ1-2, the V gene TRBV7-9; D remains unclear. The germline CDR1 and CDR2 sequences are SEHNR and FQNEAQ (reference sequence). The CDR3 is 12 residues long. V gave up 5 bases and J gave up 0 bases, with 4 bases separating them. The CDR3 region has the DNA TGTGCCAGCAGCCCTACTAACTATGGCTACACCTTC. It yields the protein CASSPTNYGYTF.

J is TRBJ2-1 and V is TRBV7-9; D remains unclear. With 2 bases removed from V and 0 bases from J, the gap between germline ends came to 8 bases. This CDR3 spans 15 amino acids. Germline CDR1 and CDR2: SEHNR and FQNEAQ (reference sequence). The CDR3 spells CASSLYRSSYNEQFF. The CDR3 DNA follows: TGTGCCAGCAGCTTATACCGGTCCTCCTACAATGAGCAGTTCTTC.

The chain is built from TRBV2 and TRBJ2-7; TRBD1 agrees at 12 bases. Germline CDR1 and CDR2: SNHLY and FYNNEI. J was trimmed by 9 bases and V by 6 bases; bases with no gene match: 9. CDR3 size: 14 residues. The CDR3 sequence: CASRGQGAGPRQYF. CDR3 DNA sequence: TGTGCCAGCAGGGGACAGGGGGCTGGCCCAAGGCAGTACTTC.

At least ten counts were recorded for this clone. V is TRBV5-1 and J is TRBJ2-7; the D is unclear. This CDR3 has 13 amino acids. The germline V gene has CDR1 SGHRS and CDR2 YFSETQ. V was clipped by 1 base and J by 5 bases, with 10 bases between them. The CDR3 here is CASSLRTVHEQYF. As DNA, the CDR3 is TGCGCCAGCAGCTTGCGCACGGTCCACGAGCAGTACTTC.

This clone was counted a single time. The chain has TRBV5-1 and TRBJ1-4, with a tentative D call TRBD1 (6 bases). This CDR3 is built from 16 residues. Germline loops: CDR1 SGHRS, CDR2 YFSETQ. V lost 2 bases, J lost 0 bases, and 11 bases lay in between. In nucleotides, the CDR3 is TGCGCCAGCAGCTTAGGGGGACGTTCAACTAATGAAAAACTGTTTTTT. Amino acid sequence: CASSLGGRSTNEKLFF. Full variable domain (outside the CDR3, taken from reference TRBV5-1 and TRBJ1-4): KAGVTQTPRYLIKTRGQQVTLSCSPISGHRSVSWYQQTPGQGLQFLFEYFSETQRNKGNFPGRFSGRQFSNSRSEMNVSTLELGDSALYLCASSLGGRSTNEKLFFGSGTQLSVL.

This clone was found once. Different DNA sequences within this sample yield the same CDR3. V usage is TRBV5-1 and J usage is TRBJ1-1; D is unclear. V was clipped by 0 bases and J by 2 bases, with 8 bases between them. The CDR3 loop spans 14 amino acids. Germline V gene lookup returns CDR1 SGHRS and CDR2 YFSETQ. For the CDR3, the DNA is TGCGCCAGCAGCTTGGTGGCGGGAAACACTGAAGCTTTCTTT. Translated: CASSLVAGNTEAFF.

The V and J genes are TRBV2 and TRBJ1-3, with D possibly being TRBD1 (6 bases). Trimming took 7 bases from V and 4 from J, leaving 14 bases between them. Germline V gene data show CDR1 as SNHLY and CDR2 as FYNNEI. The CDR3 totals 14 residues. CDR3 residues: CASTARTAGNTIYF. DNA for the CDR3: TGTGCCAGCACCGCCCGGACAGCGGGAAACACCATATATTTT.

This clone was observed once. The chain joins TRBV6-2 or TRBV6-3 to TRBJ2-7; possible D gene TRBD1, 6 bases. The V and J ends lost 4 bases and 4 bases respectively, with 17 bases between them. The length of the CDR3 is 15 residues. Germline V gene lookup returns CDR1 MNHEY and CDR2 SVGEGT. In DNA form, the CDR3 reads TGTGCCAGCAGTTCTCTCCCCGACAGGACGTACGAGCAGTACTTC. Translating gives CASSSLPDRTYEQYF.

The V and J genes are TRBV6-5 and TRBJ1-1, with TRBD1 as a possible D gene (5 bases). Germline loops: CDR1 MNHEY, CDR2 SVGAGI. This CDR3 is built from 14 residues. Trimming took 8 bases from V and 4 from J, leaving 17 bases between them. CDR3 sequence (DNA): TGTGCCAGCCGAGGGTCTGCGGGGGGCACTGAAGCTTTCTTT. It codes for CASRGSAGGTEAFF.

This clone was counted a few times. The J gene is TRBJ2-1, the V gene TRBV5-6; unclear D gene. The CDR3 is 14 amino acids. Looked up from germline, CDR1 is SGHDT and CDR2 is YYEEEE. V lost 4 bases and J 13 bases, leaving 21 bases between the germline ends. The CDR3 DNA follows: TGTGCCAGCAGCATTGTCTCCCAGCCGACTGAACAGTTCTTC. It specifies CASSIVSQPTEQFF. Full variable domain (rest looked up from reference TRBV5-6 and TRBJ2-1): DAGVTQSPTHLIKTRGQQVTLRCSPKSGHDTVSWYQQALGQGPQFIFQYYEEEERQRGNFPDRFSGHQFPNYSSELNVNALLLGDSALYLCASSIVSQPTEQFFGPGTRLTVL.

The rearrangement links TRBV2 to TRBJ1-3, with 10 bases matching TRBD1. This CDR3 comprises 15 residues. Germline CDR1 and CDR2: SNHLY and FYNNEI. J was trimmed by 2 bases and V by 6 bases; bases with no gene match: 4. Here the CDR3 DNA reads TGTGCCAGCAGACCGGGACAGGGGACTGGAAACACCATATATTTT. Translation: CASRPGQGTGNTIYF.

The rearrangement joins TRBV12-3 or TRBV12-4 to TRBJ2-5, with D tentatively TRBD2 (6 bases). V was trimmed by 7 bases and J by 7 bases, leaving 10 bases between them. The CDR3 has 11 amino acids. The CDR3 nucleotides read TGTGCCAGCACCACCGGGGGGACCCAGTACTTC. This codes for CASTTGGTQYF.

The chain carries TRBV5-1 and TRBJ2-3; a possible D gene is TRBD1 (6 bases). Trimming took off 0 bases at V and 6 bases at J, with 17 bases between the two ends. This CDR3 region has 16 residues. The germline V gene has CDR1 SGHRS and CDR2 YFSETQ. The CDR3 sequence: CASSLARQGPSDTQYF. In DNA, the CDR3 is TGCGCCAGCAGCTTGGCCCGGCAGGGGCCCTCGGATACGCAGTATTTT.

The chain carries TRBV5-1 and TRBJ2-7; 11 bases are a match to TRBD1. V lost 2 bases and J lost 2; bases outside the gene matches: 6. The CDR3 has 16 amino acids. Per the germline V gene, CDR1 is SGHRS and CDR2 is YFSETQ. The CDR3 sequence is CASSLAPGQGAYEQYF. The CDR3 nucleotides read TGCGCCAGCAGCTTAGCTCCGGGACAGGGGGCCTACGAGCAGTACTTC. The whole variable domain, remainder taken from reference TRBV5-1 and TRBJ2-7, is KAGVTQTPRYLIKTRGQQVTLSCSPISGHRSVSWYQQTPGQGLQFLFEYFSETQRNKGNFPGRFSGRQFSNSRSEMNVSTLELGDSALYLCASSLAPGQGAYEQYFGPGTRLTVT.

J is TRBJ1-2 and V is TRBV6-5; TRBD1 might be the D (6 bases). CDR3 length: 12 amino acids. CDR1 and CDR2 (germline): MNHEY, SVGAGI. V was shortened by 7 bases and J by 7 bases, with 13 bases between the two germline ends. The CDR3 region is CASKQQGGGYTF. The CDR3 coding sequence is TGTGCCAGCAAGCAACAGGGCGGTGGCTACACCTTC.